The T cell receptor beta chain under discussion was sequenced for a study of cytotoxic CD8 clonotypes in ibrutinib-treated CLL. About the study: The patients comprised more than ten relapsed/refractory and roughly 15 treatment-naive cases, 17 to 18 IGHV unmutated. Study-wide points: Having risen at ibrutinib response, clonality had fallen back toward baseline by progression. Researchers report that baseline clonality outpaced age-matched healthy donors and tracked circulating CD8+ T-cell counts.

A note on this clone: Its matching antigen is unknown.

Using immunoSEQ multiplex PCR, the repertoire was profiled, and TCRdb retains in-frame clones only, with some absent. The sample records 110,000 to 150,000 clones, approximately 77% being singletons. Investigators sourced approximately 2 micrograms of genomic DNA from cryopreserved PBMCs for TCR beta libraries. The clonotype was recovered from a human donor with chronic lymphocytic leukemia. Source: PBMCs, taken after 12 months of ibrutinib treatment.

The CDR3 here is CASSPSGYEQYF. The CDR3 coding sequence is TGTGCCAGCAGCCCCAGCGGCTACGAGCAGTACTTC. This chain connects TRBV7-9 to TRBJ2-7, with D possibly being TRBD2 (5 bases). The CDR3 is 12 residues long. Trimming removed 5 bases from V and 3 bases from J, with 8 bases in between. Germline V lookup: CDR1 SEHNR, CDR2 FQNEAQ (reference sequence). Looking up the rest from reference TRBV7-9 and TRBJ2-7 gives the full variable domain: DTGVSQNPRHKITKRGQNVTFRCDPISEHNRLYWYRQTLGQGPEFLTYFQNEAQLEKSRLLSDRFSAERPKGSFSTLEIQRTEQGDSAMYLCASSPSGYEQYFGPGTRLTVT.